This T cell receptor beta chain was identified during a study of cytomegalovirus exposure and HLA in healthy donors. Study-level results: V segments that were indistinguishable, TRBV6-2 and TRBV6-3 among them, were omitted from analysis.

The CDR3 totals 15 residues. V trimming: 5 bases; J trimming: 0 bases; junction bases outside the gene matches: 3. CDR1 is MDHEN, CDR2 SYDVKM, per germline. On this clone itself: Its antigen is undetermined.

In the PCR, 60 Vbeta and 13 Jbeta primers were used. Profiled with immunoSEQ multiplex PCR; TCRdb holds only in-frame clones, not every one. The repertoire has some 120,000 clones, around three quarters of them found once; the top ten carry around 1.3%. The sequencing input was PBMCs. This receptor was obtained from a female donor in good health and CMV-seronegative. The chain couples TRBV28 to TRBJ1-5, with 8 positions matching TRBD1. This CDR3 is CASSQGADSNQPQHF. The CDR3 DNA reads TGTGCCAGCAGTCAGGGGGCAGATAGCAATCAGCCCCAGCATTTT. The full variable domain, its missing parts supplied by reference TRBV28 and TRBJ1-5, is DVKVTQSSRYLVKRTGEKVFLECVQDMDHENMFWYRQDPGLGLRLIYFSYDVKMKEKGDIPEGYSVSREKKERFSLILESASTNQTSMYLCASSQGADSNQPQHFGDGTRLSIL.